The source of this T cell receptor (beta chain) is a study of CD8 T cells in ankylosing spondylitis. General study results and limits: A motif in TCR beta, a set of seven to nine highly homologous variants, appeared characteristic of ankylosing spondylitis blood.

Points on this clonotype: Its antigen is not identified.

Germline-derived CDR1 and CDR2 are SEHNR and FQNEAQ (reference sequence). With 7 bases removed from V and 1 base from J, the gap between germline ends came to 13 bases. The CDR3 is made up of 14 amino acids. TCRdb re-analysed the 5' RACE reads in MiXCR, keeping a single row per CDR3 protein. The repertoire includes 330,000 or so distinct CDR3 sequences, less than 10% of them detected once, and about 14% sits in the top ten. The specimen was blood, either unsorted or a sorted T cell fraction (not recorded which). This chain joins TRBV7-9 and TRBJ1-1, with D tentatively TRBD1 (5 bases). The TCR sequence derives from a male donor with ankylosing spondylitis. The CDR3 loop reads CASTARQRNTEAFF. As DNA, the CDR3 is TGTGCCAGCACCGCGAGACAGAGGAACACTGAAGCTTTCTTT.